Described below is a single T cell receptor beta chain sequence and its context. These data belong to a study of T cell changes during pregnancy in multiple sclerosis. Repertoires were generated with immunoSEQ multiplex PCR, while TCRdb's copy carries only in-frame clones and drops some. Of more than 35,000 clones listed, approximately 90% are singletons. Looked up from germline, CDR1 is SEHNR and CDR2 is FQNEAQ (reference sequence). V was shortened by 1 base and J by 0 bases, with 7 bases between the two germline ends. This CDR3 spans 15 amino acids. The sequence was obtained from a female donor in good health, enrolled as a control in a pregnancy study. The genes are TRBV7-9 and TRBJ1-5; D gene unclear. The starting material was CD8+ T cells from peripheral blood mononuclear cells, obtained after pregnancy. This CDR3 is CASSLDSYSNQPQHF. Here the CDR3 DNA reads TGTGCCAGCAGCTTAGACAGTTATAGCAATCAGCCCCAGCATTTT.